This T cell receptor (beta chain) stems from a study of identical twins. Via MiXCR, TCRdb re-called the 5' RACE reads, giving one row per CDR3 protein. The table has 700,000 or so distinct CDR3 sequences, approximately 22% seen once; the top ten hold approximately 4.5%. Regarding the study as a whole: The conclusions drew on cross-sectional statistical analysis instead of tracking the same donors. Part of the zero-insertion signal could reflect confounding by invariant MAIT and iNKT cells. It was out-of-frame TCR alpha sharing in monozygotic twins that models underestimated.

The CDR3 totals 17 residues. V was clipped by 1 base and J by 5 bases; unmatched bases: 7. CDR1 and CDR2 from the germline V gene are DFQATT and SNEGSKA (reference sequence). Of note for this clonotype: Antigen unknown.

These data are also associated with another study on T cells expressing NK-cell markers. That report adds: HCMV specificity of the expanded NKG2C+ T cell clones was not established.

The TCR sequence derives from a woman in her late teens or twenties in good health. Material: PBMCs. The chain recombines TRBV20-1 with TRBJ2-2; 13 nucleotides match TRBD2. The CDR3 nucleotides read TGCAGTGCTAGAGGGACTAGCGGGAGTGATGGGACCGGGGAGCTGTTTTTT. Encoded protein: CSARGTSGSDGTGELFF.